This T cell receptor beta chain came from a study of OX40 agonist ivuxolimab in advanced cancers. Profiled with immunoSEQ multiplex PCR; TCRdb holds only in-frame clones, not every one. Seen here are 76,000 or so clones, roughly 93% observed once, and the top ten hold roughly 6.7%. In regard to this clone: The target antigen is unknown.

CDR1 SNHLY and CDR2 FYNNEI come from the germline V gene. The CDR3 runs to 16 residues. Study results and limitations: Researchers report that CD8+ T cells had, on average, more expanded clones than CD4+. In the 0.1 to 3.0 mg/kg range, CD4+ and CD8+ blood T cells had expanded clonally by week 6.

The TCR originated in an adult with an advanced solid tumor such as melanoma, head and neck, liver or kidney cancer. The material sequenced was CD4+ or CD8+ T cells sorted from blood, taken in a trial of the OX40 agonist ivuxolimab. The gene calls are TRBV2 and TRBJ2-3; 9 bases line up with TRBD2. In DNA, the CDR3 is TGTGTCACATTAAACCCTAGCGGGACCAGCACAGATACGCAGTATTTT. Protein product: CVTLNPSGTSTDTQYF. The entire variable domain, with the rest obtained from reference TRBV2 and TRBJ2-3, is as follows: EPEVTQTPSHQVTQMGQEVILRCVPISNHLYFYWYRQILGQKVEFLVSFYNNEISEKSEIFDDQFSVERPDGSNFTLKIRSTKLEDSAMYFCVTLNPSGTSTDTQYFGPGTRLTVL.